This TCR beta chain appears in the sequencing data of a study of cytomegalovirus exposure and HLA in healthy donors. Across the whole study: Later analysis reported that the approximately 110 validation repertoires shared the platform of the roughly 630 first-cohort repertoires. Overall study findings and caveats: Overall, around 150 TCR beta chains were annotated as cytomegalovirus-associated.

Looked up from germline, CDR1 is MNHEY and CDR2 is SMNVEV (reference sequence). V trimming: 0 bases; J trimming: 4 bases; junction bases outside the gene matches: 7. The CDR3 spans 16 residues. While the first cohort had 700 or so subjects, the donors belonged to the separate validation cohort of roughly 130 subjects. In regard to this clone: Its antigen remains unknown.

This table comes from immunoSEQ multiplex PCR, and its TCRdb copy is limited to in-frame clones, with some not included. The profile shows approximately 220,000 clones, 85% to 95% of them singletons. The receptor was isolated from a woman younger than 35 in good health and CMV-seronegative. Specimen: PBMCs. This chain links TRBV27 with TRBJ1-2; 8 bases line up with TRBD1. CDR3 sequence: CASSLSRDRTGYGYTF. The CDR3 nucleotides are TGTGCCAGCAGTTTATCACGGGACAGGACTGGCTATGGCTACACCTTC.